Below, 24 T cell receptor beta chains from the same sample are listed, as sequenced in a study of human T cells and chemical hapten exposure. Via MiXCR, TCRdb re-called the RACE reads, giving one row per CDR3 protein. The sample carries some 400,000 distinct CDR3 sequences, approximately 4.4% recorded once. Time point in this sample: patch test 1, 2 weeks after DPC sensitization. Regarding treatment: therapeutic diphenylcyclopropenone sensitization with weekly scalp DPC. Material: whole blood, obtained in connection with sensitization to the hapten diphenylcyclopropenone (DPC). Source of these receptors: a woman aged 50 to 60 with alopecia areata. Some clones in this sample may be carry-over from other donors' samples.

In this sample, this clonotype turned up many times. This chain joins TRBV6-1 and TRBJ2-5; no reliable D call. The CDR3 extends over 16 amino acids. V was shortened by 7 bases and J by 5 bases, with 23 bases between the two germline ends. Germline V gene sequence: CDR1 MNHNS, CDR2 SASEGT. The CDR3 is CASTPDRHPSRETQYF. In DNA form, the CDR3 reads TGTGCCAGCACACCCGATAGACATCCATCTAGGGAGACCCAGTACTTC.

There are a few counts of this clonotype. This CDR3 reads CASSLGGFAGTRTEAFF. The CDR3 DNA is TGTGCCAGCAGCTTAGGGGGGTTTGCGGGGACGAGGACTGAAGCTTTCTTT. J is TRBJ1-1 and V is TRBV7-2; the D gene is possibly TRBD1 (5 bases). The CDR3 is 17 residues long. Looked up from germline, CDR1 is SGHTA and CDR2 is FQGNSA. Trimming removed 1 base from V and 5 bases from J, with 20 bases in between. The variable domain in full, with the rest retrieved from reference TRBV7-2 and TRBJ1-1, is GAGVSQSPSNKVTEKGKDVELRCDPISGHTALYWYRQSLGQGLEFLIYFQGNSAPDKSGLPSDRFSAERTGGSVSTLTIQRTQQEDSAVYLCASSLGGFAGTRTEAFFGQGTRLTVV.

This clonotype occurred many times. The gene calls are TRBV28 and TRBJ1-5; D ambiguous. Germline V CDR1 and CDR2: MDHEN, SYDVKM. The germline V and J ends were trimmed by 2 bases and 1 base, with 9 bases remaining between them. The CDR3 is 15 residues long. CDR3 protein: CASSLRMGSNQPQHF. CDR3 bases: TGTGCCAGCAGTTTACGGATGGGGAGCAATCAGCCCCAGCATTTT.

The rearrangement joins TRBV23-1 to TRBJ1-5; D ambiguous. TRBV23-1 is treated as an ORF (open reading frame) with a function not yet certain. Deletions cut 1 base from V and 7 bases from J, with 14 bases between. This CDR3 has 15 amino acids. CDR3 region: CASSQLTPGHQPQHF. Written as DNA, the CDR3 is TGCGCCAGCAGTCAATTAACTCCTGGTCACCAGCCCCAGCATTTT.

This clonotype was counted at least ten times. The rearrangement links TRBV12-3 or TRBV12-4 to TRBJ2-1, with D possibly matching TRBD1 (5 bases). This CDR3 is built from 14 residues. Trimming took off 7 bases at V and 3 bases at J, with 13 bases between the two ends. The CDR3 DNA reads TGTGCCAGCACCCTGACAGTTAACTACAATGAGCAGTTCTTC. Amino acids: CASTLTVNYNEQFF.

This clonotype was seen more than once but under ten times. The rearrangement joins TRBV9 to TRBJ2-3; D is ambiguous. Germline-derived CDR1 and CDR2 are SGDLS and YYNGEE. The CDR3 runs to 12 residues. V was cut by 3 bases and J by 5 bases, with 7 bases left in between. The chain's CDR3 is CASSEEQDTQYF. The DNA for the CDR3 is TGTGCCAGCAGCGAGGAGCAAGATACGCAGTATTTT.

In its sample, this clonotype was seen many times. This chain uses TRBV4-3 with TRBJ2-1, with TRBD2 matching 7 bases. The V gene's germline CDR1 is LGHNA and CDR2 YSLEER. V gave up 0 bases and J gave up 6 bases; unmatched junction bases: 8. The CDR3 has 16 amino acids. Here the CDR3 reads CASSQDGLAVGNEQFF. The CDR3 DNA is TGCGCCAGCAGCCAAGATGGGCTAGCGGTGGGCAATGAGCAGTTCTTC.

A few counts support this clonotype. CDR3 sequence (DNA): TGCAGTGCTAGAGATGGACGGGGAGATTACAATGAGCAGTTCTTC. This sequence encodes CSARDGRGDYNEQFF. V is TRBV20-1 and J is TRBJ2-1; weak D call: TRBD2 (5 bases). The CDR3 runs 15 residues. With 0 bases removed from V and 4 bases from J, the gap between germline ends came to 13 bases. Germline lookup yields CDR1 DFQATT and CDR2 SNEGSKA (reference sequence).

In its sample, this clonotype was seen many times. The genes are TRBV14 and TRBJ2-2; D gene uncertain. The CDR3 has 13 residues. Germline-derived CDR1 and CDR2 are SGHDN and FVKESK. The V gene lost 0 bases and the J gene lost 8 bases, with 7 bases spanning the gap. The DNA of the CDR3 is TGTGCCAGCAGCCAAGACCGGCTGGGGGAGCTGTTTTTT. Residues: CASSQDRLGELFF.

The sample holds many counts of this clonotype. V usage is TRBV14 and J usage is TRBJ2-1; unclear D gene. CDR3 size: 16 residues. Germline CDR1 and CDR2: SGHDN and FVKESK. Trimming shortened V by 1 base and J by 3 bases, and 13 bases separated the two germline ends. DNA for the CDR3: TGTGCCAGCAGCCAAGTTAGAGGCCAGCGCTACAATGAGCAGTTCTTC. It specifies CASSQVRGQRYNEQFF.

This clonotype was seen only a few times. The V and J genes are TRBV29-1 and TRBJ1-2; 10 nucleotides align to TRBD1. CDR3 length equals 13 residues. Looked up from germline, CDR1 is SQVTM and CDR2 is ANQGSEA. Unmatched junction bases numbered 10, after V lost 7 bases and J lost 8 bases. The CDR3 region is CSGMTGGAEGYTF. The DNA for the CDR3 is TGCAGCGGAATGACAGGGGGCGCGGAGGGCTACACCTTC.

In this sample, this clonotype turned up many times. In DNA form, the CDR3 reads TGTGCCAGCAGTGACATAGGGGACAGGGGCTATGGCTACACCTTC. It translates to CASSDIGDRGYGYTF. This chain uses TRBV12-3 or TRBV12-4 with TRBJ1-2, with 10 bases aligning to TRBD1. This CDR3 is 15 amino acids long. V was clipped by 5 bases and J by 4 bases; unmatched bases: 7.

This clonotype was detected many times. CDR3 bases: TGTGCCAGCAGTTCCGGACAGGCGAACACTGAAGCTTTCTTT. Protein sequence: CASSSGQANTEAFF. V usage is TRBV12-3 or TRBV12-4 and J usage is TRBJ1-1, with TRBD1 matching over 7 bases. The CDR3 is made up of 14 amino acids. The J segment lost 1 base and the V segment lost 4 bases, leaving 3 bases of the junction unmatched.

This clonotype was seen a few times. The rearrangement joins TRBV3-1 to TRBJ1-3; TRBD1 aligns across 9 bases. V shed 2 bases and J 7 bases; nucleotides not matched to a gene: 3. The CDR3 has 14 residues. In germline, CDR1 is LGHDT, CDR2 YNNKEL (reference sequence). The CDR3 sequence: CASSQTGGLNTIYF. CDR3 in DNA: TGTGCCAGCAGCCAAACAGGGGGCCTGAACACCATATATTTT.

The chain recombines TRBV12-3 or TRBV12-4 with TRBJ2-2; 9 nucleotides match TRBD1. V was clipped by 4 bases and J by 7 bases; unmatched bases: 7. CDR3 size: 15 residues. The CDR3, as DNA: TGTGCCAGCAGTTATCCGGGGACAGGGCTCGGGGAGCTGTTTTTT. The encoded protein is CASSYPGTGLGELFF.

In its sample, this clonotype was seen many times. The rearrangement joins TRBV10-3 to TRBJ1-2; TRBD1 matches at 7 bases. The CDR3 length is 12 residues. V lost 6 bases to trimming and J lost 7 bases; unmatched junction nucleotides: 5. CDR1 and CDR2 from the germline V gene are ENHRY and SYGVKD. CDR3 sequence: CAIRDRVAGYTF. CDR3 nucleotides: TGTGCCATCAGAGACAGGGTAGCTGGCTACACCTTC.

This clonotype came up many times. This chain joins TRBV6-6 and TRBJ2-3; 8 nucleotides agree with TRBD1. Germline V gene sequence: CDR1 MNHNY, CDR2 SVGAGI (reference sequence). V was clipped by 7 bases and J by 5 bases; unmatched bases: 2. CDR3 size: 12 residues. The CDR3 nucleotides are TGTGCCAGCAATGACAGGGGAGATACGCAGTATTTT. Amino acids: CASNDRGDTQYF.

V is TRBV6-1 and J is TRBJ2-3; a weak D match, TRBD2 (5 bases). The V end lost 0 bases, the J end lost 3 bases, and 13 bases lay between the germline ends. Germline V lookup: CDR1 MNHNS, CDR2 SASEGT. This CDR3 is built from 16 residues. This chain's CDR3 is CASSEAQNRGTDTQYF. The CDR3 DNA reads TGTGCCAGCAGTGAAGCGCAGAATCGGGGTACAGATACGCAGTATTTT.

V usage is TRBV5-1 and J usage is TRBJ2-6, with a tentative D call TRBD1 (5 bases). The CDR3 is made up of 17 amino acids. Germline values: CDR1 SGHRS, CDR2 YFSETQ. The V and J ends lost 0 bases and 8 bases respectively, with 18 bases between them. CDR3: CASSLGSRQGNTNVLTF. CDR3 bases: TGCGCCAGCAGCTTGGGATCTAGGCAGGGAAATACCAACGTCCTGACTTTC.

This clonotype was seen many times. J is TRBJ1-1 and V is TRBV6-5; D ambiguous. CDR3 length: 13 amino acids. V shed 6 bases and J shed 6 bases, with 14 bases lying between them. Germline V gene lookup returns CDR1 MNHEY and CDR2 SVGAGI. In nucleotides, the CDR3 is TGTGCCAGCAGGGCCCTTGCGGGCGCTGAAGCTTTCTTT. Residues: CASRALAGAEAFF.

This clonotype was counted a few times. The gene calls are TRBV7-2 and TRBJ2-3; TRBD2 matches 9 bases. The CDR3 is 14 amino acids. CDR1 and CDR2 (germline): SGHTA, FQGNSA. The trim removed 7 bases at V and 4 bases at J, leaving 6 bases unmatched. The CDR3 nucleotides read TGTGCCAGCACCCAAGCGGGAGGATCAGATACGCAGTATTTT. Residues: CASTQAGGSDTQYF. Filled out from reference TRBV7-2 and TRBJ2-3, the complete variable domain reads GAGVSQSPSNKVTEKGKDVELRCDPISGHTALYWYRQSLGQGLEFLIYFQGNSAPDKSGLPSDRFSAERTGGSVSTLTIQRTQQEDSAVYLCASTQAGGSDTQYFGPGTRLTVL.

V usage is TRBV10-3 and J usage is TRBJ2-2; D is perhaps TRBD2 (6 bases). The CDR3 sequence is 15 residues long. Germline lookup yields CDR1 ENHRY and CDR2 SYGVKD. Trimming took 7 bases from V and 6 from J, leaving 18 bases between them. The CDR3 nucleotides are TGTGCCATCAAGGGGACTCTCGGCGAACCCGGGGAGCTGTTTTTT. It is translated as CAIKGTLGEPGELFF.

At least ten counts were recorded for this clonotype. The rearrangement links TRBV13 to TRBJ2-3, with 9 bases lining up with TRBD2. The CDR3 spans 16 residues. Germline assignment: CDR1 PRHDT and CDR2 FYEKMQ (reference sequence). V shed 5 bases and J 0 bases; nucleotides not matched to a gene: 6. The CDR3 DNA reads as TGTGCCAGCAGCCCAACGACTAGCGGAAGCACAGATACGCAGTATTTT. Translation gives CASSPTTSGSTDTQYF.

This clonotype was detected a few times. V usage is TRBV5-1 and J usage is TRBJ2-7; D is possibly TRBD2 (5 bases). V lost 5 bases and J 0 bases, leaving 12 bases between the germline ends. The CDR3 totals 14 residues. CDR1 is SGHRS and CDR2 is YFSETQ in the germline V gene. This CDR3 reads CASRTVTSSYEQYF. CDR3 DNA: TGCGCCAGCAGAACGGTCACTAGCTCCTACGAGCAGTACTTC.